Shown below are 30 T cell receptor beta chains from a single sample sequenced in a study of blood T cell repertoires in COVID-19. Clones were read by immunoSEQ multiplex PCR, and TCRdb kept only the in-frame ones, dropping some. The sample records 9,500 to 13,000 clones, 88% being singletons. The sample comprised peripheral blood. These receptors were obtained from a human donor in a cohort sampled during active COVID-19.

The V gene is TRBV7-2, the J gene TRBJ2-6; 11 bases align to TRBD2. The CDR3 loop spans 18 amino acids. J was trimmed by 0 bases and V by 5 bases; bases with no gene match: 6. Germline V gene data show CDR1 as SGHTA and CDR2 as FQGNSA. CDR3 protein: CASSTGTSGPSGANVLTF. The CDR3, as DNA: TGTGCCAGCAGCACAGGGACTAGCGGCCCCTCTGGGGCCAACGTCCTGACTTTC.

The chain recombines TRBV24-1 with TRBJ2-3; D is perhaps TRBD1 (6 bases). Trimming took 3 bases from V and 0 from J, leaving 12 bases between them. Per germline, CDR1 KGHDR and CDR2 SFDVKD. The CDR3 extends over 16 amino acids. The CDR3 bases are TGTGCCACCAGTGATCGCCAAGGGGGTAGCACAGATACGCAGTATTTT. Encoded protein: CATSDRQGGSTDTQYF.

The chain uses TRBV18 and TRBJ2-5, with TRBD2 matching over 12 bases. V dropped 3 bases and J dropped 0; count of bases not matched to a gene: 5. The CDR3 is 17 amino acids. Germline assignment: CDR1 KGHSH and CDR2 LQKENI. CDR3 protein: CASSPSGLAGYQETQYF. CDR3 DNA sequence: TGTGCCAGCTCACCGTCGGGACTAGCGGGTTACCAAGAGACCCAGTACTTC.

The chain employs TRBV7-9 and TRBJ2-1; no definite D call. This CDR3 contains 15 residues. CDR1 is SEHNR and CDR2 is FQNEAQ in the germline V gene (reference sequence). Trimming shortened V by 4 bases and J by 2 bases, and 12 bases separated the two germline ends. CDR3 protein: CASSSIRSAYNEQFF. In nucleotides, the CDR3 is TGTGCCAGCAGCTCCATAAGATCAGCCTACAATGAGCAGTTCTTC.

This clone has just a few counts. The chain combines TRBV4-3 with TRBJ2-2; D ambiguous. Germline values: CDR1 LGHNA, CDR2 YSLEER. Trimming removed 0 bases from V and 2 bases from J, with 16 bases in between. This CDR3 has 18 residues. In DNA, the CDR3 is TGCGCCAGCAGCCAAGAAAGACTCGCAGCTCTTAACACCGGGGAGCTGTTTTTT. This gives the protein CASSQERLAALNTGELFF.

This chain joins TRBV11-2 and TRBJ1-1; 9 bases map to TRBD1. Trimming at V came to 6 bases and at J to 7 bases, leaving 9 bases not matched to a gene. The CDR3 length is 14 residues. Germline lookup yields CDR1 SGHAT and CDR2 FQNNGV. The chain's CDR3 is CASSRLGQGSEAFF. Written as DNA, the CDR3 is TGTGCCAGCAGTCGTCTAGGACAGGGGAGTGAAGCTTTCTTT.

The chain links TRBV10-2 to TRBJ2-5; D is possibly TRBD1 (6 bases). Germline V gene lookup returns CDR1 WSHSY and CDR2 SAAADI. There are 12 residues in the CDR3. The germline V and J ends were trimmed by 7 bases and 5 bases, with 11 bases remaining between them. The DNA for the CDR3 is TGCGCCAGCAATAGGGGGACGGAGACCCAGTACTTC. This gives the protein CASNRGTETQYF.

V and J are TRBV6-4 and TRBJ2-1; TRBD2 agrees at 9 bases. This CDR3 is built from 16 residues. The J segment lost 2 bases and the V segment lost 2 bases, leaving 4 bases of the junction unmatched. Germline CDR1 is MRHNA and CDR2 is SNTAGT. The CDR3 protein is CASSDLRTSAYNEQFF. The CDR3 DNA reads as TGTGCCAGCAGTGACCTCCGGACTAGCGCCTACAATGAGCAGTTCTTC.

The V call is TRBV6-5, the J call TRBJ2-7; the match to TRBD1 covers 10 bases. Germline CDR1 is MNHEY and CDR2 is SVGAGI. Germline trimming cut 8 bases from V and 2 bases from J; bases unmatched to any gene: 3. The CDR3 loop spans 13 amino acids. Here the CDR3 DNA reads TGTGCCAGCCGGGACAGGGGCACCTACGAGCAGTACTTC. Translated: CASRDRGTYEQYF.

This sequence joins TRBV21-1 and TRBJ2-5; the table names TRBD2, a call not compared with the DNA. TRBV21-1 is given as a pseudogene. There are 15 residues in the CDR3. The CDR3 sequence is CASSKFPESRETQYF. The CDR3 DNA follows: TGTGCCAGCAGCAAATTCCCCGAATCTCGGGAGACCCAGTACTTC.

V is TRBV28 and J is TRBJ2-7; 7 nucleotides agree with TRBD1. The CDR3 contains 15 residues. Germline CDR1 and CDR2: MDHEN and SYDVKM. The V and J ends lost 1 base and 2 bases, in that order; junction bases with no gene match: 5. CDR3 protein: CASSLYVQGAYEQYF. CDR3 in DNA: TGTGCCAGCAGTTTATATGTCCAGGGGGCCTACGAGCAGTACTTC.

The rearrangement uses TRBV2 and TRBJ2-1; 8 bases align to TRBD2. This CDR3 has 16 residues. Per the germline V gene, CDR1 is SNHLY and CDR2 is FYNNEI. V lost 6 bases and J lost 5; bases outside the gene matches: 12. The CDR3 bases are TGTGCCAGCAGCCTGTCAGGGGCGGGGGGTAACAATGAGCAGTTCTTC. It translates to CASSLSGAGGNNEQFF.

The chain couples TRBV7-8 to TRBJ1-5, with D perhaps TRBD1 (5 bases). Germline values: CDR1 SGHVS, CDR2 FQNEAQ. V was clipped by 1 base and J by 7 bases, with 11 bases between them. The CDR3 is made up of 14 amino acids. The CDR3 DNA follows: TGTGCCAGCAGCTTAGGCAGGGAACGCCAGCCCCAGCATTTT. Residues: CASSLGRERQPQHF.

J is TRBJ1-1 and V is TRBV11-2; weak D call: TRBD1 (6 bases). The CDR3 spans 17 residues. Between the trimmed V and J ends, which lost 5 bases and 4 bases, there was a span of 23 bases. Germline assignment: CDR1 SGHAT and CDR2 FQNNGV. CDR3 sequence (DNA): TGTGCCAGCAGCCCCCCGCCTGGGACATGGATGGGCACTGAAGCTTTCTTT. Protein: CASSPPPGTWMGTEAFF.

In this sample, this clone turned up once. This chain uses TRBV6-6 with TRBJ1-6; D remains ambiguous. Per the germline V gene, CDR1 is MNHNY and CDR2 is SVGAGI (reference sequence). V dropped 2 bases and J dropped 7 bases, with 9 bases sitting between them. This CDR3 region has 14 residues. Here the CDR3 DNA reads TGTGCCAGCAGTTACGAAGGCAGGAATTCACCCCTCCACTTT. As protein: CASSYEGRNSPLHF.

This chain connects TRBV4-3 to TRBJ1-5; no clear D gene. CDR3 length: 15 amino acids. V was pared by 0 bases and J by 3 bases, with 9 bases between. CDR1 is LGHNA and CDR2 is YSLEER in the germline V gene. The CDR3 DNA sequence: TGCGCCAGCAGCCAAGATGTACAGTTCAATCAGCCCCAGCATTTT. It is translated as CASSQDVQFNQPQHF.

The V and J genes are TRBV19 and TRBJ2-7, with D possibly being TRBD1 (5 bases). V was trimmed by 3 bases and J by 2 bases, leaving 8 bases between them. CDR3 length equals 13 residues. Germline V lookup: CDR1 LNHDA, CDR2 SQIVND (reference sequence). CDR3 in amino acids: CASSIQGTYEQYF. As DNA, the CDR3 is TGTGCCAGTAGTATTCAGGGCACCTACGAGCAGTACTTC.

This clone has a handful of counts. The chain has TRBV7-9 and TRBJ2-7; maybe TRBD1 (6 bases). Germline-derived CDR1 and CDR2 are SEHNR and FQNEAQ (reference sequence). The CDR3 is 14 amino acids. V was cut by 5 bases and J by 7 bases, with 18 bases left in between. The CDR3 bases are TGTGCCAGCAGCCCCGTGGCGGGCCAGGGGGAGCAGTACTTC. Translating it yields CASSPVAGQGEQYF.

V and J are TRBV5-1 and TRBJ2-1, with a possible D match to TRBD1 (6 bases). The V gene lost 2 bases and the J gene lost 0 bases, with 9 bases spanning the gap. The CDR3 has 15 residues. Per the germline V gene, CDR1 is SGHRS and CDR2 is YFSETQ. CDR3 sequence: CASSLQGGSYNEQFF. The CDR3 region has the DNA TGCGCCAGCAGCTTACAAGGGGGCTCCTACAATGAGCAGTTCTTC.

The chain combines TRBV5-1 with TRBJ2-1, with D unclear. Germline assignment: CDR1 SGHRS and CDR2 YFSETQ. The V end lost 0 bases, the J end lost 5 bases, and 12 bases lay between the germline ends. CDR3 length: 15 residues. Written as DNA, the CDR3 is TGCGCCAGCAGCTTGGGGTTGACATCTAACAATGAGCAGTTCTTC. Amino acid sequence: CASSLGLTSNNEQFF.

The chain employs TRBV4-3 and TRBJ2-7, with 9 bases identical to TRBD1. Per the germline V gene, CDR1 is LGHNA and CDR2 is YSLEER. The length of the CDR3 is 16 residues. The V gene end was trimmed by 0 bases and the J gene end by 2 bases; junction bases not matched to a gene: 5. The CDR3 DNA follows: TGCGCCAGCAGCCAAGATCGACAGGGGGTTGCCTACGAGCAGTACTTC. It encodes CASSQDRQGVAYEQYF.

The rearrangement uses TRBV10-1 and TRBJ1-1; 7 bases fit TRBD1. The CDR3 has 16 amino acids. J lost 3 bases, V lost 6 bases, and 13 bases had no gene match. In germline, CDR1 is WNHNN, CDR2 SYGVQD (reference sequence). CDR3 region: CASRGQMDTDYTEAFF. The CDR3 DNA sequence: TGCGCCAGCAGGGGACAGATGGACACCGATTACACTGAAGCTTTCTTT.

This chain joins TRBV7-6 and TRBJ1-1, with 7 bases aligning to TRBD1. The junction had 10 bases not matched to a gene; V was cut back by 5 bases and J by 4 bases. Per the germline V gene, CDR1 is SGHVS and CDR2 is FNYEAQ. CDR3 size: 15 residues. DNA for the CDR3: TGTGCCAGCAGCCTGGATCGGACAGGAGCCACTGAAGCTTTCTTT. It encodes CASSLDRTGATEAFF.

The rearrangement joins TRBV15 to TRBJ2-5; D remains ambiguous. V shed 5 bases and J shed 5 bases, with 15 bases lying between them. Per germline, CDR1 LNHNV and CDR2 YYDKDF (reference sequence). The CDR3 has 14 residues. CDR3 nucleotide sequence: TGTGCCACCAGCTCCAAACCAGGTCGGGAGACCCAGTACTTC. Translated, it gives CATSSKPGRETQYF. Based on the CDR3 plus reference TRBV15 and TRBJ2-5, the full variable domain is DAMVIQNPRYQVTQFGKPVTLSCSQTLNHNVMYWYQQKSSQAPKLLFHYYDKDFNNEADTPDNFQSRRPNTSFCFLDIRSPGLGDTAMYLCATSSKPGRETQYFGPGTRLLVL.

This chain links TRBV5-5 with TRBJ1-2, with 8 bases matching TRBD1. Germline CDR1 reads SGHKS; CDR2 reads YYEKEE (reference sequence). The V and J ends lost 2 bases and 2 bases, in that order; junction bases with no gene match: 8. The CDR3 is 16 amino acids. The CDR3 spells CASSLLQTGVNYGYTF. CDR3 coding DNA: TGTGCCAGCAGCTTATTACAGACAGGGGTGAACTATGGCTACACCTTC.

This chain joins TRBV29-1 and TRBJ1-5; the D is unclear. This CDR3 has 14 amino acids. Trimming removed 3 bases at V and 1 base at J, with 10 bases between. Germline CDR1 SQVTM, CDR2 ANQGSEA. The CDR3 nucleotides are TGCAGCGTTGATTCAGGTGGGAGCAATCAGCCCCAGCATTTT. Amino acids: CSVDSGGSNQPQHF.

This clone was seen a handful of times. The rearrangement joins TRBV7-6 to TRBJ2-7, with D possibly being TRBD2 (5 bases). V was pared by 10 bases and J by 3 bases, with 13 bases between. The germline V gene has CDR1 SGHVS and CDR2 FNYEAQ. The length of the CDR3 is 12 residues. CDR3 amino acids: CATGPGIYEQYF. The CDR3 nucleotides read TGTGCCACCGGACCGGGAATCTACGAGCAGTACTTC. Supplemented by reference TRBV7-6 and TRBJ2-7, the full variable domain reads GAGVSQSPRYKVTKRGQDVALRCDPISGHVSLYWYRQALGQGPEFLTYFNYEAQQDKSGLPNDRFSAERPEGSISTLTIQRTEQRDSAMYRCATGPGIYEQYFGPGTRLTVT.

The rearrangement links TRBV7-2 to TRBJ2-5; 15 bases align to TRBD2. With V trimmed by 8 bases and J by 7 bases, 8 bases remained unmatched. The germline V gene encodes CDR1 SGHTA and CDR2 FQGNSA. The CDR3 contains 15 residues. The CDR3 is CASFWTSGGVATQYF. The CDR3 nucleotides are TGTGCCAGCTTTTGGACTAGCGGGGGGGTAGCGACCCAGTACTTC.

The CDR3 region is CASSPPNSHEQYF. CDR3 in DNA: TGTGCCAGCAGTCCCCCGAACAGTCACGAGCAGTACTTC. The V call is TRBV27, the J call TRBJ2-7; D remains ambiguous. Germline lookup yields CDR1 MNHEY and CDR2 SMNVEV (reference sequence). This CDR3 has 13 residues. Trimming took off 5 bases at V and 5 bases at J, with 13 bases between the two ends.

The V call is TRBV5-1, the J call TRBJ1-2; D possibly corresponds to TRBD1 (6 bases). V lost 0 bases to trimming and J lost 2 bases, with 11 bases between them. CDR1 and CDR2 from the germline V gene are SGHRS and YFSETQ. The CDR3 covers 15 residues. CDR3 residues: CASSLVQGVNYGYTF. The CDR3 DNA sequence: TGCGCCAGCAGCTTGGTACAGGGAGTAAACTATGGCTACACCTTC. Full variable domain (rest looked up from reference TRBV5-1 and TRBJ1-2): KAGVTQTPRYLIKTRGQQVTLSCSPISGHRSVSWYQQTPGQGLQFLFEYFSETQRNKGNFPGRFSGRQFSNSRSEMNVSTLELGDSALYLCASSLVQGVNYGYTFGSGTRLTVV.